The rows below give T cell receptor beta chains drawn from one sample of a study of T-cell memory formation after mild COVID-19. TCRdb fed the 5' RACE reads into MiXCR, producing one record per CDR3 protein. The sample records fewer than 450,000 distinct CDR3 sequences, 20% to 30% being singletons. Source material: PBMCs or a T cell subset sorted from them (not recorded which). The origin of the receptors is an adult woman who had mild COVID-19 (a few samples of this study predate the infection). Cell type and time point are not known. Both conserved end residues are part of each CDR3. D genes are given only for firm matches. Rows may omit the clone size; those that give it use once, few, many or a size class.

D	J	size	V	DNA	CDR3
TRBD1	TRBJ2-1	few	TRBV5-1	TGCGCCAGCAGCTCCGGGACAGGGTTCAATGAGCAGTTCTTC	CASSSGTGFNEQFF
TRBD1	TRBJ1-2	few	TRBV5-1	TGCGCCAGCCGACGCACAGGGGAGTCCTATGGCTACACCTTC	CASRRTGESYGYTF
TRBD2	TRBJ2-1	few	TRBV6-5	TGTGCCAGCCCCGTTCGACTAGCGGGAAACGGTGAGCAGTTCTTC	CASPVRLAGNGEQFF
TRBD2	TRBJ2-2	many	TRBV12-3/TRBV12-4	TGTGCCAGCAGCTTAGCGGGAGGGAACACCGGGGAGCTGTTTTTT	CASSLAGGNTGELFF
.	TRBJ2-7	.	TRBV15	TGTGCCACCAGCAATTTCCAAGGGGGTCCCTACGAGCAGTACTTC	CATSNFQGGPYEQYF
.	TRBJ2-7	.	TRBV21-1	TGTGCCAGCAGCAAAATTCGAAATAGCGGGGGGCCCTACGAGCAGTACTTC	CASSKIRNSGGPYEQYF
.	TRBJ1-1	.	TRBV6-5	TGTGCCAGCAGTGGATTCGGAATAAACACTGAAGCTTTCTTT	CASSGFGINTEAFF
.	TRBJ2-2	few	TRBV7-8	TGTGCCAGCAGCTTAACGGTGACCTCGAACACCGGGGAGCTGTTTTTT	CASSLTVTSNTGELFF
.	TRBJ1-6	.	TRBV6-5	TGTGCCAGCAGTGTTCAGGCCTCGCATAATTCACCCCTCCACTTT	CASSVQASHNSPLHF
.	TRBJ2-3	.	TRBV29-1	TGCAGCGTTGAGATGGGGGGGGCCCCAGATACGCAGTATTTT	CSVEMGGAPDTQYF
.	TRBJ1-4	few	TRBV18	TGTGCCAGCTCACCCGTACTACAGGGCGCGAATGAAAAACTGTTTTTT	CASSPVLQGANEKLFF
.	TRBJ2-3	.	TRBV7-3	TGTGCCAGCAGCCACGACTGGACAGATACGCAGTATTTT	CASSHDWTDTQYF
TRBD1	TRBJ2-7	.	TRBV4-1	TGCGCCAGCAGCCACATCGCCGGGACAGAATACGAGCAGTACTTC	CASSHIAGTEYEQYF
TRBD2	TRBJ2-5	many	TRBV20-1	TGCAGTGCTATGCCACTAGCGGGAGCACAAGAGACCCAGTACTTC	CSAMPLAGAQETQYF
.	TRBJ2-3	.	TRBV6-1	TGTGCCAGCAGTGATTTGGGGGTCACAGATACGCAGTATTTT	CASSDLGVTDTQYF
TRBD1	TRBJ2-7	.	TRBV10-3	TGTGCCATCAGTGAGTCAACCCCGACAGGGTACGAGCAGTACTTC	CAISESTPTGYEQYF
.	TRBJ2-7	.	TRBV6-5	TGTGCCAGCAGCCAATCCCGGGTCGAGCAGTACTTC	CASSQSRVEQYF
.	TRBJ2-2	.	TRBV5-1	TGCGCCAGCAGCTCGGGGGGCCGGAACACCGGGGAGCTGTTTTTT	CASSSGGRNTGELFF
.	TRBJ1-2	.	TRBV4-1	TGCGCCAGCAAAGACTACGGCCAATTTGATGGCTACACCTTC	CASKDYGQFDGYTF
.	TRBJ2-1	few	TRBV19	TGTGCCAGTAGTATTGAGCCATACAATGAGCAGTTCTTC	CASSIEPYNEQFF
TRBD2	TRBJ2-7	.	TRBV15	TGTGCCACCAGCAGAGGCGGGGGGCTTGTGTACGAGCAGTACTTC	CATSRGGGLVYEQYF
.	TRBJ2-3	.	TRBV20-1	TGCAGTGCCTGGGGGGGCAGCACAGATACGCAGTATTTT	CSAWGGSTDTQYF
TRBD2	TRBJ2-7	.	TRBV3-1	TGTGCCAGCAGCCAGCCGGGACTAGCGATAGACGAGCAGTACTTC	CASSQPGLAIDEQYF
.	TRBJ2-5	few	TRBV19	TGTGCCAGTAGCCTTGGGGTCTCTAACTGGGACCAAGAGACCCAGTACTTC	CASSLGVSNWDQETQYF
TRBD2	TRBJ2-1	.	TRBV28	TGTGCCAGCCAGGAAGCGGGGGGGCTGTTGGGTAATGAGCAGTTCTTC	CASQEAGGLLGNEQFF
TRBD1	TRBJ2-4	few	TRBV9	TGTGCCAGCAGCGTTGGACAGGGGGTAAGAGACATTCAGTACTTC	CASSVGQGVRDIQYF
.	TRBJ2-3	few	TRBV7-6	TGTGCCAGCAGCTTACAGGGGAGAGAACTCACAGATACGCAGTATTTT	CASSLQGRELTDTQYF
TRBD1	TRBJ2-2	.	TRBV6-1	TGTGCCAGCAGTGAAGGGACAGGGGGCGGCACCGGGGAGCTGTTTTTT	CASSEGTGGGTGELFF
.	TRBJ1-2	.	TRBV10-3	TGTGCCATCAGTGAGTCGACTGAATGGACAGTACATTTC	CAISESTEWTVHF
.	TRBJ1-1	many	TRBV11-2	TGTGCCAGCAGCTTAGGGGTAGGCACTGAAGCTTTCTTT	CASSLGVGTEAFF
TRBD2	TRBJ2-3	.	TRBV12-3/TRBV12-4	TGTGCCAGTAGCGGGGGGGCAGGAGATACGCAGTATTTT	CASSGGAGDTQYF
.	TRBJ2-3	.	TRBV24-1	TGTGCCACCAGTCAATCCCTAGCTGGGGCAGATACGCAGTATTTT	CATSQSLAGADTQYF
TRBD1	TRBJ2-2	few	TRBV12-5	TGTGCTAGTGGTTTTAGCTCGGGACAGGGAGGTACCGGGGAGCTGTTTTTT	CASGFSSGQGGTGELFF
.	TRBJ2-7	few	TRBV19	TGTGCCAGTAGGAACCAGGGGTCGGGGGAGCAGTACTTC	CASRNQGSGEQYF
TRBD1	TRBJ1-2	.	TRBV12-3/TRBV12-4	TGTGCCAGCAGTTTAACCGGGACAGTCTCCGGTGGCTACACCTTC	CASSLTGTVSGGYTF
.	TRBJ2-5	few	TRBV5-6	TGTGCCAGCAGCCCTGTAGGAGGGGTAGAGACCCAGTACTTC	CASSPVGGVETQYF